Below are 5 T cell receptor beta chains sequenced from a single sample in a study of early T cells in non-severe SARS-CoV-2 infection. Using its own MiXCR run on the 5' RACE reads, TCRdb lists one record per CDR3 protein. Here the sample spans fewer than 70,000 distinct CDR3 sequences, 3.5% to 6% being singletons. The sequencing here drew on whole blood, taken at baseline. The receptors here all came from an adult who was a healthcare worker with PCR-confirmed SARS-CoV-2 infection or an uninfected control (not recorded which). The donor label of this sample is uncertain.

The J gene is TRBJ2-1, the V gene TRBV5-1; tentatively, D is TRBD1 (6 bases). This CDR3 spans 15 amino acids. The V end was cut by 5 bases, the J end by 2 bases, with 14 bases between. CDR1 and CDR2 (germline): SGHRS, YFSETQ. In DNA, the CDR3 is TGCGCCAGCAGAGTAATGGGGGCCGCCTACAATGAGCAGTTCTTC. This codes for CASRVMGAAYNEQFF.

The rearrangement joins TRBV7-9 to TRBJ1-2; no definite D call. With 1 base removed from V and 3 bases from J, the gap between germline ends came to 3 bases. CDR3 length: 12 amino acids. CDR1 SEHNR and CDR2 FQNEAQ come from the germline V gene (reference sequence). In DNA, the CDR3 is TGTGCCAGCAGCTTAGGCTACTATGGCTACACCTTC. It is translated as CASSLGYYGYTF.

CDR3 nucleotide sequence: TGTGCCATCCCCAACCCGACTCTCGAGGCAGATACGCAGTATTTT. Protein: CAIPNPTLEADTQYF. V gene TRBV10-3 combines with J gene TRBJ2-3, with D hard to call. The germline V and J ends were trimmed by 8 bases and 4 bases, with 19 bases remaining between them. This CDR3 comprises 15 residues. CDR1 is ENHRY, CDR2 SYGVKD, per germline.

This chain links TRBV10-3 with TRBJ1-3; D unclear. Trimming took off 0 bases at V and 3 bases at J, with 12 bases between the two ends. This CDR3 spans 16 amino acids. Germline CDR1 ENHRY, CDR2 SYGVKD. The CDR3 bases are TGTGCCATCAGTGAGTCGAGCTCGGGTGGTGGAAACACCATATATTTT. Translating gives CAISESSSGGGNTIYF.

This clonotype was detected only a few times. The chain combines TRBV6-6 with TRBJ2-2, with 8 bases matching TRBD1. Per germline, CDR1 MNHNY and CDR2 SVGAGI (reference sequence). The CDR3 totals 14 residues. J gave up 6 bases and V 2 bases, and 2 bases lay outside the gene matches. The CDR3 sequence is CASSYQQGAGELFF. CDR3 DNA: TGTGCCAGCAGTTACCAACAGGGGGCCGGGGAGCTGTTTTTT.